Listed below are T cell receptor beta chains from one sample, sequenced in a study of T cells in Graves' hyperthyroidism and ophthalmopathy. TCRdb redid the calling of the multiplex PCR reads with MiXCR, one entry per CDR3 protein. The table records about 290,000 distinct CDR3 sequences, 10% to 15% of them present only once. Material for sequencing was blood. These receptors came from a woman aged 25 to 39 with Graves' hyperthyroidism that later progressed to Graves' ophthalmopathy. The CDR3 runs from the conserved cysteine through the conserved F or W. The D gene is left open where the match is weak. Clone sizes are given selectively: once, few, many, or a class where the clone is expanded.

TRBJ2-2	TRBV19	few	.	TGTGCCAGTCTACTACGTAACACCGGGGAGCTGTTTTTT	CASLLRNTGELFF
TRBJ1-1	TRBV7-9	many	.	TGTGCCAGCAGCTTGGTCGGTGGTGGCCCTGAAGCTTTCTTT	CASSLVGGGPEAFF
TRBJ2-7	TRBV12-3/TRBV12-4	many	.	TGTGCCAGCAGTTCTAACGTTGCCGGGGAGCAGTACTTC	CASSSNVAGEQYF
TRBJ1-4	TRBV28	.	TRBD1	TGTGCCAGCAGCCTAGGGGGCGAGGTTGAAAAACTGTTTTTT	CASSLGGEVEKLFF
TRBJ2-2	TRBV7-9	.	.	TGTGCCAGCAGCTCGACGTTGGAGAACACCGGGGAGCTGTTTTTT	CASSSTLENTGELFF
TRBJ2-1	TRBV28	many	.	TGTGCCAGCCGGGACGCACCCAATGAGCAGTTCTTC	CASRDAPNEQFF
TRBJ1-2	TRBV30	many	.	TGTGCCTGGAGTGTAGGTCCTGGGGGCTACACCTTC	CAWSVGPGGYTF
TRBJ1-1	TRBV12-3/TRBV12-4	many	.	TGTGCCAGCAGGCCGGGAGGGGTGAACACTGAAGCTTTCTTT	CASRPGGVNTEAFF
TRBJ2-5	TRBV7-2	many	.	TGTGCCAGCAGCTTTGCGCGGGCAGAGACCCAGTACTTC	CASSFARAETQYF
TRBJ1-1	TRBV4-3	.	.	TGCGCCAGCAGCCAAGATACAGGGTTTGGTGAAGCTTTCTTT	CASSQDTGFGEAFF
TRBJ1-1	TRBV30	.	.	TGTTGTTGCCGGGACACTGAAGCTTTCTTT	CCCRDTEAFF
TRBJ2-4	TRBV28	.	TRBD2	TGTGCCAGCAGATCCCGCGGGGAGGGTTACATTCAGTACTTC	CASRSRGEGYIQYF
TRBJ2-7	TRBV12-3/TRBV12-4	many	TRBD2	TGTGCCAGCAGTTCGGGACTAGCGGGAGCTGGGCAGTACTTC	CASSSGLAGAGQYF
TRBJ2-5	TRBV28	many	TRBD2	TGTGCCAGCAGTTTATACAACATTCTAGCGGGAGCGGAACAAGAGACCCAGTACTTC	CASSLYNILAGAEQETQYF
TRBJ2-1	TRBV6-1	few	.	TGTGCCAGCTCTAAAGCCTCCGGAGGACATGAGCAGTTCTTC	CASSKASGGHEQFF
TRBJ2-7	TRBV28	many	TRBD2	TGTGCCAGCAGGTCCCCTATGGGGAGCGGGAGAGTTTATTACTTC	CASRSPMGSGRVYYF
TRBJ2-7	TRBV9	.	.	TGTGCCAGCAGCGTAGAGGGTGAGAAGCAGTACTTC	CASSVEGEKQYF
TRBJ2-3	TRBV20-1	few	TRBD2	TGCAGTGCTACCCAAGGAGCGGGGAGAATCACAGATACGCAGTATTTT	CSATQGAGRITDTQYF